The text below deals with one T cell receptor beta chain. This specimen comes from a study of cytomegalovirus exposure and HLA in healthy donors. The germline CDR1 and CDR2 sequences are SGHTA and FQGNSA. This CDR3 spans 13 amino acids. J gave up 7 bases and V 5 bases, and 5 bases lay outside the gene matches. Sequencing was performed with immunoSEQ multiplex PCR; in TCRdb, only in-frame clones are kept and a portion is missing. The data show 90,000 to 110,000 clones, approximately 91% seen once. Sequenced material: PBMCs. The genes are TRBV7-2 and TRBJ2-1; 7 nucleotides agree with TRBD1. This clonotype was obtained from a woman younger than 35 in good health and CMV-seronegative. The CDR3 coding sequence is TGTGCCAGCAGCGCCGACAGGGCGAATGAGCAGTTCTTC. It translates to CASSADRANEQFF.